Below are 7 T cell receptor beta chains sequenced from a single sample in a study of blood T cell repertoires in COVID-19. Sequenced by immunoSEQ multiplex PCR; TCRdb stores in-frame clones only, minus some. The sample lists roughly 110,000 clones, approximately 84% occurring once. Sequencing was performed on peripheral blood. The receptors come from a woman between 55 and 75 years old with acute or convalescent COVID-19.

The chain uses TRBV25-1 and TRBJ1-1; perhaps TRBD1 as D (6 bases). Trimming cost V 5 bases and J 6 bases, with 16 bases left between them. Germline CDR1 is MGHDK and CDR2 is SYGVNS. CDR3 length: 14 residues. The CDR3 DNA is TGTGCCAGCAGTTTAACAGGGCATCAGCCTGAAGCTTTCTTT. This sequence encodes CASSLTGHQPEAFF.

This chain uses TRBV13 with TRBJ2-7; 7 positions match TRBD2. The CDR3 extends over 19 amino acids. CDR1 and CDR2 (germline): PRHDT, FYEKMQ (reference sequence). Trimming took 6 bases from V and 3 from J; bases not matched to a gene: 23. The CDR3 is CASRTPLPSAGRGGYEQYF. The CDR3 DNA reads TGTGCCAGCAGAACTCCCCTCCCCAGCGCGGGGAGGGGCGGCTACGAGCAGTACTTC.

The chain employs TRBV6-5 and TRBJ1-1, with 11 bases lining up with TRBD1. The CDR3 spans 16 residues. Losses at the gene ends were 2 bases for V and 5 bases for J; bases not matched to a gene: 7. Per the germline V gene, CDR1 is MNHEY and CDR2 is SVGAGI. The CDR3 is CASSYQGQGVKTEAFF. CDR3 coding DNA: TGTGCCAGCAGTTACCAGGGACAGGGGGTAAAGACTGAAGCTTTCTTT.

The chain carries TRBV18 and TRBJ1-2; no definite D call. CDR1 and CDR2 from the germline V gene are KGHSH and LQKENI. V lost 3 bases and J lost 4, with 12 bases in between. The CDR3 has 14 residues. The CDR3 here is CASSPAVTSYGYTF. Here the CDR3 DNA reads TGTGCCAGCTCACCGGCCGTGACAAGCTATGGCTACACCTTC.

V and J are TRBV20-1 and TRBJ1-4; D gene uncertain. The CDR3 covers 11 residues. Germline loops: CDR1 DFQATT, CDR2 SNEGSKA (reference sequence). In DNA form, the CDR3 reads TGCAGCTTTACGGTGAATGAAAAACTGTTTTTT. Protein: CSFTVNEKLFF.

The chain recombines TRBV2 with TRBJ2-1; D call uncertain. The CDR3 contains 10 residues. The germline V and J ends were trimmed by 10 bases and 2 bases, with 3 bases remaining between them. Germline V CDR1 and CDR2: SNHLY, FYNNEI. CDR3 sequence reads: CAIAYNEQFF. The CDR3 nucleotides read TGTGCCATCGCCTACAATGAGCAGTTCTTC.

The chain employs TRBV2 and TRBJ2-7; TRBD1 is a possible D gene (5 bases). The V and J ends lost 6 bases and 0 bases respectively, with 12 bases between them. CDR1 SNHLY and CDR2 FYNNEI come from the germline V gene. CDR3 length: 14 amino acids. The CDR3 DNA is TGTGCCAGCAGAGAACCCAGGGTCTCCTACGAGCAGTACTTC. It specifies CASREPRVSYEQYF.